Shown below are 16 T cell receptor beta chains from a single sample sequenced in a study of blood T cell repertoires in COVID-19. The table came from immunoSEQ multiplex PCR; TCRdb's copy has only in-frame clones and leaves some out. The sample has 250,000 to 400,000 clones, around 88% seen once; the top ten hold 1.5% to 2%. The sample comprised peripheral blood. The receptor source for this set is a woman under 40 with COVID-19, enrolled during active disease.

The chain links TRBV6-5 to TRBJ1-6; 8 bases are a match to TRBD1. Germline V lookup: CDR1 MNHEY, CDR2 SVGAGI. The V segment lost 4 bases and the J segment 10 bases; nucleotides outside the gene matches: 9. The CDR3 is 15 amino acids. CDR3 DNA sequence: TGTGCCAGCAGTTTCAACGGACAGGGTAGATCACCCCTCCACTTT. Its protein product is CASSFNGQGRSPLHF.

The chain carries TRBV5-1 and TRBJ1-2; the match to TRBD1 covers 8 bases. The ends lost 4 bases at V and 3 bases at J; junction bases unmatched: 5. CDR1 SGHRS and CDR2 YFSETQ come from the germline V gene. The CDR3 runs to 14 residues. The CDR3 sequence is CASSAGQGDYGYTF. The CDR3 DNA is TGCGCCAGCAGCGCCGGACAGGGAGACTATGGCTACACCTTC.

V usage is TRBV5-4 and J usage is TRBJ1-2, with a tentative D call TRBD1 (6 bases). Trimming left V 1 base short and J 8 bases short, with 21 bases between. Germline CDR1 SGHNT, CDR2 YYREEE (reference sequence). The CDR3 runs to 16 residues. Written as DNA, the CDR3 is TGTGCCAGCAGCTTGTGGATTAGCCGACAGGTCTGGGGCTACACCTTC. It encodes CASSLWISRQVWGYTF. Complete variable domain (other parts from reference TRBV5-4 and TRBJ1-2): ETGVTQSPTHLIKTRGQQVTLRCSSQSGHNTVSWYQQALGQGPQFIFQYYREEENGRGNFPPRFSGLQFPNYSSELNVNALELDDSALYLCASSLWISRQVWGYTFGSGTRLTVV.

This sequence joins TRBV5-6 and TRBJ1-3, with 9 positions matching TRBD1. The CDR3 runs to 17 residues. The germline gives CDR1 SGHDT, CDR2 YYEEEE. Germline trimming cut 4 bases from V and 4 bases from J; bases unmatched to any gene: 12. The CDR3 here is CASSDWNRGLEGNTIYF. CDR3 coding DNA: TGTGCCAGCAGCGACTGGAACAGGGGGCTGGAGGGAAACACCATATATTTT.

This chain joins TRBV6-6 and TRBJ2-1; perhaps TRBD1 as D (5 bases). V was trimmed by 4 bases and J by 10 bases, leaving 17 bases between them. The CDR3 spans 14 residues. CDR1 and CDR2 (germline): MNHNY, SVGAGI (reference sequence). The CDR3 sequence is CASSFPQAEAEQFF. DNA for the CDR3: TGTGCCAGCAGTTTTCCACAGGCCGAAGCGGAGCAGTTCTTC.

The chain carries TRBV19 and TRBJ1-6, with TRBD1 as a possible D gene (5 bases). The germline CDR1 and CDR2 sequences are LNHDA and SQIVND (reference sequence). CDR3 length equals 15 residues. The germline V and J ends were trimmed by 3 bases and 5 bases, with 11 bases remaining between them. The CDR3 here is CASSMRQGDNSPLHF. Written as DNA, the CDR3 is TGTGCCAGTAGTATGAGGCAGGGCGATAATTCACCCCTCCACTTT.

The chain's CDR3 is CASSPDRKLQPQHF. In nucleotides, the CDR3 is TGTGCCAGCAGTCCCGACAGGAAATTGCAGCCCCAGCATTTT. The chain combines TRBV2 with TRBJ1-5, with a possible D match to TRBD1 (6 bases). The V end lost 5 bases, the J end lost 7 bases, and 15 bases lay between the germline ends. In germline, CDR1 is SNHLY, CDR2 FYNNEI. This CDR3 is 14 amino acids long.

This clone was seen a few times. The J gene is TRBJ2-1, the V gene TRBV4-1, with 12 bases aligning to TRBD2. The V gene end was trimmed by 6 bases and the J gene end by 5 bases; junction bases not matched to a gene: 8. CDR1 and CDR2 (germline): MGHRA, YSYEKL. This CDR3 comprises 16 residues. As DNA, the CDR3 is TGCGCCAGCAGTCACCTAGCGGGGGGGCCAAACAATGAGCAGTTCTTC. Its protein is CASSHLAGGPNNEQFF.

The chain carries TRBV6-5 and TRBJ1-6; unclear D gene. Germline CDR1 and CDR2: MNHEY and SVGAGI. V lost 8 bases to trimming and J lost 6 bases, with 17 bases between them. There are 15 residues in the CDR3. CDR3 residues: CASLSLGGRNSPLHF. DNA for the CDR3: TGTGCCAGCCTTTCTCTCGGAGGCCGTAATTCACCCCTCCACTTT.

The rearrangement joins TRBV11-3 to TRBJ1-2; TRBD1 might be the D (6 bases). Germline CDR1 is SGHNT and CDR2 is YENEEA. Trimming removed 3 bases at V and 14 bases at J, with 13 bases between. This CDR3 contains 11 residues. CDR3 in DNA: TGTGCCAGCAGCTTTCGAGGGGGACCTACCTTC. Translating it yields CASSFRGGPTF. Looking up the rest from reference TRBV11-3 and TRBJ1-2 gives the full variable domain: EAGVVQSPRYKIIEKKQPVAFWCNPISGHNTLYWYLQNLGQGPELLIRYENEEAVDDSQLPKDRFSAERLKGVDSTLKIQPAELGDSAVYLCASSFRGGPTFGSGTRLTVV.

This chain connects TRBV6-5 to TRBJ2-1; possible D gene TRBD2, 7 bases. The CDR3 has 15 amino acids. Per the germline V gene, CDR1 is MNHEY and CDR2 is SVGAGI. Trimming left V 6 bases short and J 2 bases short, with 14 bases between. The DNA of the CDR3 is TGTGCCAGCAGAATGACGGGGGGCACCTACAATGAGCAGTTCTTC. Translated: CASRMTGGTYNEQFF.

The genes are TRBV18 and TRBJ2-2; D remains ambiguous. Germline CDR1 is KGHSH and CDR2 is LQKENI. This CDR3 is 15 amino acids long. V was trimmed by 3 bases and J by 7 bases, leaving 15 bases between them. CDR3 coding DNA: TGTGCCAGCTCACCGTCGGTCCGTAAAAGCGGGGAGCTGTTTTTT. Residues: CASSPSVRKSGELFF.

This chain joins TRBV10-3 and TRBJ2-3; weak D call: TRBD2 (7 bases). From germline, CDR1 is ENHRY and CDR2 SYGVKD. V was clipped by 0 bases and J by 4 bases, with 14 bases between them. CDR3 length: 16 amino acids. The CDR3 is CAISESSPGGPDTQYF. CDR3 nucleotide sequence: TGTGCCATCAGTGAGTCGTCGCCGGGGGGCCCAGATACGCAGTATTTT.

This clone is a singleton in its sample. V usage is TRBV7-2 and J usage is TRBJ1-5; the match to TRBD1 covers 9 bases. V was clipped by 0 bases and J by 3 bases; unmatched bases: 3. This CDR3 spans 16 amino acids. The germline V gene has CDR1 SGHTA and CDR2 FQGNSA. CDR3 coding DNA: TGTGCCAGCAGCTTAGCCGGGACAGGGTTCAATCAGCCCCAGCATTTT. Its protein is CASSLAGTGFNQPQHF.

CDR3 nucleotides: TGTGCCAGCAGTGAACACAGGGGGGGAGTTAGCACAGATACGCAGTATTTT. Its translation is CASSEHRGGVSTDTQYF. V and J are TRBV25-1 and TRBJ2-3; D might be TRBD1 (8 bases). The CDR3 is 17 residues long. The V end was cut by 2 bases, the J end by 0 bases, with 15 bases between. CDR1 and CDR2 (germline): MGHDK, SYGVNS. The whole variable domain, filled in from reference TRBV25-1 and TRBJ2-3, reads EADIYQTPRYLVIGTGKKITLECSQTMGHDKMYWYQQDPGMELHLIHYSYGVNSTEKGDLSSESTVSRIRTEHFPLTLESARPSHTSQYLCASSEHRGGVSTDTQYFGPGTRLTVL.

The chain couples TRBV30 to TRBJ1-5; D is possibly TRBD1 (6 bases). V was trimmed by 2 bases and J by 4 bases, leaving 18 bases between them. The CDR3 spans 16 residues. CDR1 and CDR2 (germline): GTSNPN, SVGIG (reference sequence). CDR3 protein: CAWSKPRTDRNQPQHF. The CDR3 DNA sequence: TGTGCCTGGAGTAAACCCCGGACAGATAGGAATCAGCCCCAGCATTTT. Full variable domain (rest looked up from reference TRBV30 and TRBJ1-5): SQTIHQWPATLVQPVGSPLSLECTVEGTSNPNLYWYRQAAGRGLQLLFYSVGIGQISSEVPQNLSASRPQDRQFILSSKKLLLSDSGFYLCAWSKPRTDRNQPQHFGDGTRLSIL.